These 13 T cell receptor beta chains were all obtained from the same sample, sequenced in a study of tissue T cells after allogeneic stem cell transplantation. Sequencing was performed with immunoSEQ multiplex PCR; in TCRdb, only in-frame clones are kept and a portion is missing. The sample has approximately 2,000 clones, roughly 51% seen once. Time point defined: mouse harvest day 14 after allogeneic transplant. Mouse grafts combined 10^7 T-cell-depleted bone marrow cells with 10^6 splenic CD5+ T cells. The sequenced sample was lymph node tissue. These TCRs come from a female BALB/c mouse given C57BL/6 T cells with graft-versus-host disease after an allogeneic hematopoietic cell transplant.

This clone was recorded a few times. Germline and genes here are mouse. The read gets to within 1 residue of the CDR3 end, and the germline J gene fills in the rest. The chain uses TRBV14 and TRBJ1-5, with a weak D call TRBD1 (6 bases). The germline V and J ends were trimmed by 2 bases and 5 bases, with 8 bases remaining between them. Per the germline V gene, CDR1 is SGHDT and CDR2 is FRDEAV. The CDR3 has 13 amino acids. CDR3 protein: CASSFRTDQAPLF. The part of the CDR3 DNA that was read is TGTGCCAGCAGTTTTAGGACAGACCAGGCTCCGCTT. Supplemented by reference TRBV14 and TRBJ1-5, the full variable domain reads EAGVTQSPRYAVLQEGQAVSFWCDPISGHDTLYWYQQPRDQGPQLLVYFRDEAVIDNSQLPSDRFSAVRPKGTNSTLKIQSAKQGDTATYLCASSFRTDQAPLFGEGTRLSVL.

Regarding this clone: Germline and genes here are mouse. The CDR3 extends 1 residue past the end of the read, so its final part is completed from the germline J gene. This chain joins TRBV12-1 and TRBJ1-2; perhaps TRBD1 as D (6 bases). Trimming stripped 4 bases from V and 2 bases from J, with 7 bases between. Germline lookup yields CDR1 SGHSN and CDR2 HYEKVE. The length of the CDR3 is 12 residues. The covered CDR3 bases are TGTGCCAGCTCGCAGGGGAACTCCGACTACACC. It encodes CASSQGNSDYT. The entire CDR3 sequence reads CASSQGNSDYTF.

Details on this clone: Gene names follow the mouse nomenclature. The read terminates 1 residue ahead of where the CDR3 ends, so the germline J gene completes it. V is TRBV26 and J is TRBJ2-2, with D perhaps TRBD1 (6 bases). V was clipped by 6 bases and J by 0 bases, with 8 bases between them. Germline CDR1 and CDR2: KGHPV and FQNQEV (reference sequence). This CDR3 is built from 14 residues. The sequenced CDR3 bases are TGTGCCAGCAGAGGGACACCAAACACCGGGCAGCTCTAC. Protein: CASRGTPNTGQLY. The whole CDR3 is CASRGTPNTGQLYF.

This clone was seen only a few times. Each gene name is a mouse one. The read is 1 residue too short to cover the CDR3 end, so that end is filled in from the germline J gene. The genes are TRBV3 and TRBJ2-7, with 8 positions matching TRBD2. The germline gives CDR1 SNHLY, CDR2 FYNGKV (reference sequence). The CDR3 sequence is 14 residues long. The ends lost 5 bases at V and 6 bases at J; junction bases unmatched: 9. This chain's CDR3 is CASSPRGGAFEQYF. The part of the CDR3 DNA that was read is TGTGCCAGCAGCCCCCGAGGGGGGGCTTTTGAACAGTAC.

Regarding this clone: Germline and genes here are mouse. Coverage ceases 1 residue before the CDR3 finishes, and the germline J gene fills in the end. The chain carries TRBV19 and TRBJ1-1, with a possible D match to TRBD1 (6 bases). The CDR3 is 14 residues long. Trimming took 4 bases from V and 0 from J, leaving 10 bases between them. CDR1 and CDR2 (germline): FNHDT, SITEND (reference sequence). The CDR3 region is CASSFTGTNTEVFF. The CDR3 DNA, read in part, is TGTGCCAGCAGTTTTACAGGGACAAACACAGAAGTCTTC. Looking up the rest from reference TRBV19 and TRBJ1-1 gives the full variable domain: GGIITQTPKFLIGQEGQKLTLKCQQNFNHDTMYWYRQDSGKGLRLIYYSITENDLQKGDLSEGYDASREKKSSFSLTVTSAQKNEMAVFLCASSFTGTNTEVFFGKGTRLTVV.

About this clone: Each gene name is a mouse one. The sequence runs out 1 residue before the end of the CDR3; the remainder is reconstructed from the germline J gene. The chain uses TRBV13-1 and TRBJ2-1, with a tentative D call TRBD2 (6 bases). Looked up from germline, CDR1 is NSHNY and CDR2 is SYGAGN. The CDR3 loop spans 11 amino acids. V gave up 4 bases and J gave up 7 bases, with 6 bases separating them. The chain's CDR3 is CASSTGAEQFF. CDR3 DNA, as far as it was read: TGTGCCAGCAGTACTGGGGCTGAGCAGTTC.

This clone has just a few counts. Gene names refer to mouse genes. The CDR3 extends 1 residue past the end of the read, so its final part is completed from the germline J gene. This rearrangement joins TRBV29 to TRBJ2-7; TRBD1 matches 9 bases. In germline, CDR1 is MSHET, CDR2 SYDVDS. V trimming: 3 bases; J trimming: 6 bases; junction bases outside the gene matches: 0. CDR3 size: 12 residues. CDR3: CASSLGQGEQYF. The part of the CDR3 DNA that was read is TGTGCTAGCAGTTTGGGACAGGGTGAACAGTAC.

In its sample, this clone was seen a few times. Mouse germline and gene names are used. The CDR3 end lies 1 residue beyond the end of the read and is filled in from the germline J gene. The chain recombines TRBV24 with TRBJ2-5; either TRBD1 or TRBD2 may fit D (5 bases each). The CDR3 is made up of 14 amino acids. V was trimmed by 1 base and J by 2 bases, leaving 7 bases between them. CDR1 KGHTA and CDR2 FRNEEI come from the germline V gene. The CDR3 sequence: CASSLWDLQDTQYF. CDR3 DNA, as far as it was read: TGTGCCAGCAGTCTGTGGGACCTCCAAGACACCCAGTAC.

In its sample, this clone was seen a few times. Gene names denote mouse genes. Sequencing ends 1 residue short of the CDR3 end; the germline J gene provides the rest. The chain uses TRBV14 and TRBJ2-2, with D possibly TRBD1 on 6 matching bases. Deletions cut 4 bases from V and 4 bases from J, with 11 bases between. This CDR3 has 14 amino acids. CDR1 is SGHDT and CDR2 is FRDEAV in the germline V gene. The part of the CDR3 DNA that was read is TGTGCCAGCAGTGAGACAGGTCCCACCGGGCAGCTCTAC. Its translation: CASSETGPTGQLY. The complete CDR3 reads CASSETGPTGQLYF.

This clone was found a few times. The gene names given are mouse names. The read finishes 1 residue shy of the CDR3 end, and the germline J gene is used to complete it. The chain recombines TRBV1 with TRBJ2-7; 7 positions agree with TRBD2. Trimming removed 2 bases from V and 2 bases from J; junction bases left unmatched: 3. Germline CDR1 and CDR2: NSQYPW and LRSPGD (reference sequence). The CDR3 contains 14 residues. CDR3 residues: CTCSASWGTYEQYF. CDR3 DNA, as far as it was read: TGCACCTGCAGTGCATCCTGGGGGACCTATGAACAGTAC.

This clone was seen a handful of times. Germline and genes: mouse. The read falls 1 residue short of the CDR3 end, and the missing part is taken from the germline J gene. V and J are TRBV26 and TRBJ2-7; 7 bases map to TRBD2. V lost 2 bases and J lost 0; bases outside the gene matches: 1. Per germline, CDR1 KGHPV and CDR2 FQNQEV (reference sequence). The CDR3 extends over 14 amino acids. CDR3: CASSLPGGSYEQYF. The covered CDR3 bases are TGTGCCAGCAGTCTGCCTGGGGGCTCCTATGAACAGTAC.

This clone was detected once. Gene names and germline refer to mouse. The observed sequence ends 1 residue before the CDR3 terminus, with the missing tail filled in from the germline J gene. V usage is TRBV19 and J usage is TRBJ1-6, with D possibly TRBD1 on 6 matching bases. TRBJ1-6 is an ORF for which the function is uncertain. Germline V lookup: CDR1 FNHDT, CDR2 SITEND (reference sequence). The CDR3 consists of 12 residues. V lost 5 bases to trimming and J lost 8 bases, with 8 bases between them. CDR3: CASRQGDSPLYF. The sequenced part of the CDR3 DNA is TGTGCCAGCAGACAGGGTGATTCGCCCCTCTAC.

As to this clone: Genes and germline come from the mouse. The CDR3 sequence is CASSLLGGLDTQYF. Partial CDR3 DNA: TGTGCCAGCTCTCTGCTGGGGGGGCTGGACACCCAGTAC. The genes are TRBV12-2 and TRBJ2-5; TRBD2 matches at 10 bases. The CDR3 end is not reached by the read, which stops 1 residue before it; the germline J gene fills it in. CDR1 is SGHLS, CDR2 HYDKME, per germline. The V gene end was trimmed by 1 base and the J gene end by 6 bases; junction bases not matched to a gene: 3. This CDR3 is built from 14 residues.